This TCR beta chain was found in a study of T cell changes during pregnancy in multiple sclerosis. V lost 2 bases and J lost 4, with 17 bases in between. This CDR3 has 16 residues. The V gene's germline CDR1 is SGHVS and CDR2 FQNEAQ. Sequenced by immunoSEQ multiplex PCR; TCRdb stores in-frame clones only, minus some. The sample holds fewer than 55,000 clones, around 90% seen once. This chain links TRBV7-8 with TRBJ1-1, with D possibly matching TRBD1 (6 bases). The source was peripheral blood, collected in the second trimester of pregnancy. The TCR was taken from a female donor in good health, enrolled as a control in a pregnancy study. CDR3: CASSLFGNRVPTEAFF. For the CDR3, the DNA is TGTGCCAGCAGCTTATTTGGGAACAGGGTTCCCACTGAAGCTTTCTTT.